Listed here are 20 T cell receptor beta chains from one sample, sequenced in a study of metastatic and nonmetastatic thyroid tumors. With MiXCR, TCRdb reprocessed the PCR reads. Altogether about 85,000 clones are present, around 7.8% being singletons, with the ten largest covering 8% to 10%. No treatment of any kind had been given to any patient before thyroid surgery. Sample: blood. The receptors stem from a female donor with papillary thyroid cancer or a benign thyroid nodule (not recorded which). Some clones in this sample may be carry-over from other donors' samples.

In this sample, this clone turned up many times. The chain combines TRBV12-3 or TRBV12-4 with TRBJ2-2, with D possibly TRBD1 on 5 matching bases. The CDR3 is 13 residues long. The V end was cut by 5 bases, the J end by 5 bases, with 9 bases between. The CDR3 DNA reads as TGTGCCAGCAGTGTAGGGGTGACCGGGGAGCTGTTTTTT. It encodes CASSVGVTGELFF.

This clone was seen at least ten times. The chain uses TRBV6-1 and TRBJ2-7; 9 bases are a match to TRBD1. Per germline, CDR1 MNHNS and CDR2 SASEGT. V lost 6 bases to trimming and J lost 7 bases; unmatched junction nucleotides: 13. The CDR3 sequence is 15 residues long. CDR3 sequence (DNA): TGTGCCAGCAGCCAATCGGGACAGGGAGTGTGGGAGCAGTACTTC. Its protein is CASSQSGQGVWEQYF.

This clone occurred many times. The CDR3 bases are TGTGCCAGCTCACCACCGGCAGGGCGGGACACTGAAGCTTTCTTT. Translated, it gives CASSPPAGRDTEAFF. V and J are TRBV18 and TRBJ1-1; TRBD1 might be the D (5 bases). Trimming took off 0 bases at V and 3 bases at J, with 11 bases between the two ends. Germline CDR1 and CDR2: KGHSH and LQKENI. The CDR3 consists of 15 residues. Full variable domain (remainder filled in from reference TRBV18 and TRBJ1-1): NAGVMQNPRHLVRRRGQEARLRCSPMKGHSHVYWYRQLPEEGLKFMVYLQKENIIDESGMPKERFSAEFPKEGPSILRIQQVVRGDSAAYFCASSPPAGRDTEAFFGQGTRLTVV.

This clone was counted ten times or more. This chain links TRBV20-1 with TRBJ2-2; TRBD1 aligns across 7 bases. V dropped 5 bases and J dropped 2; count of bases not matched to a gene: 2. From germline, CDR1 is DFQATT and CDR2 SNEGSKA (reference sequence). The CDR3 is made up of 13 amino acids. CDR3 region: CSARTGNTGELFF. The CDR3 bases are TGCAGTGCTCGGACAGGAAACACCGGGGAGCTGTTTTTT.

The chain joins TRBV11-2 to TRBJ2-6, with 7 nucleotides matching TRBD2. Trimming cost V 4 bases and J 2 bases; bases outside gene matches: 2. There are 15 residues in the CDR3. Germline V gene data show CDR1 as SGHAT and CDR2 as FQNNGV. The CDR3 coding sequence is TGTGCCAGCAGCTGGGGGGGACCTGGGGCCAACGTCCTGACTTTC. It yields the protein CASSWGGPGANVLTF. The whole variable domain, remainder taken from reference TRBV11-2 and TRBJ2-6, is EAGVAQSPRYKIIEKRQSVAFWCNPISGHATLYWYQQILGQGPKLLIQFQNNGVVDDSQLPKDRFSAERLKGVDSTLKIQPAKLEDSAVYLCASSWGGPGANVLTFGAGSRLTVL.

This clone was detected many times. The CDR3, as DNA: TGTGCCAGCAGTTCGTTGACAGGGCCGAAGACTTCACCCCTCCACTTT. This sequence encodes CASSSLTGPKTSPLHF. The rearrangement joins TRBV6-2 or TRBV6-3 to TRBJ1-6; 7 bases agree with TRBD1. The trim removed 4 bases at V and 9 bases at J, leaving 12 bases unmatched. The CDR3 sequence is 16 residues long. CDR1 and CDR2 from the germline V gene are MNHEY and SVGEGT.

This clone was seen many times. This chain's CDR3 is CASILTSGGVSNEQFF. As DNA, the CDR3 is TGTGCCAGCATCTTGACTAGCGGGGGGGTCTCCAATGAGCAGTTCTTC. V and J are TRBV2 and TRBJ2-1; 14 bases are shared with TRBD2. The CDR3 is 16 amino acids. J gave up 6 bases and V 7 bases, and 8 bases lay outside the gene matches. Germline-derived CDR1 and CDR2 are SNHLY and FYNNEI.

The chain is built from TRBV6-2 or TRBV6-3 and TRBJ2-3; TRBD2 matches at 11 bases. CDR1 and CDR2 from the germline V gene are MNHEY and SVGEGT. CDR3 length: 19 amino acids. V lost 3 bases, J lost 0 bases, and 11 bases stayed unmatched. The CDR3 coding sequence is TGTGCCAGCAGTTATTCTCCCCTAGCGGGGGGCCCTAGCACAGATACGCAGTATTTT. Protein product: CASSYSPLAGGPSTDTQYF.

This clone has ten or more counts. The V gene is TRBV6-1, the J gene TRBJ1-4; TRBD1 agrees at 7 bases. Germline V gives CDR1 MNHNS, CDR2 SASEGT. With 6 bases clipped from V and 4 bases from J, the junction kept 11 bases outside the gene matches. CDR3 length: 16 amino acids. The CDR3 loop is CASRDPQQGSNEKLFF. The CDR3 DNA is TGTGCCAGCAGAGATCCCCAACAGGGGAGTAATGAAAAACTGTTTTTT.

This clone has a count of ten or more. The J gene is TRBJ2-7, the V gene TRBV20-1, with D tentatively TRBD2 (6 bases). Germline assignment: CDR1 DFQATT and CDR2 SNEGSKA (reference sequence). The V end was cut by 6 bases, the J end by 0 bases, with 18 bases between. This CDR3 has 15 amino acids. CDR3 nucleotides: TGCAGTGCCGCGAGGCCCGGGACTTACTCCTACGAGCAGTACTTC. It codes for CSAARPGTYSYEQYF.

This clone showed up many times. The genes are TRBV6-2 or TRBV6-3 and TRBJ2-1; 8 bases are a match to TRBD1. With V trimmed by 0 bases and J by 10 bases, 2 bases remained unmatched. Germline CDR1 reads MNHEY; CDR2 reads SVGEGT. The CDR3 spans 13 residues. CDR3 amino acids: CASSYSRTGEQFF. CDR3 DNA: TGTGCCAGCAGTTACTCGAGGACAGGGGAGCAGTTCTTC.

This clone was picked up many times. V usage is TRBV6-1 and J usage is TRBJ1-5; D perhaps matches TRBD1 (5 bases). This CDR3 is built from 15 residues. With 5 bases removed from V and 4 bases from J, the gap between germline ends came to 15 bases. Germline values: CDR1 MNHNS, CDR2 SASEGT. The CDR3 region has the DNA TGTGCCAGCAGTCGGGACGGCCGAGGGAATCAGCCCCAGCATTTT. It encodes CASSRDGRGNQPQHF.

The chain has TRBV30 and TRBJ2-5; the D is unclear. The CDR3 spans 12 residues. V lost 3 bases and J lost 4, with 9 bases in between. Germline lookup yields CDR1 GTSNPN and CDR2 SVGIG (reference sequence). In nucleotides, the CDR3 is TGTGCCTGGAGCCAGCCCTTAGAGACCCAGTACTTC. It yields the protein CAWSQPLETQYF.

Ten or more counts support this clone. Different DNA sequences within this sample yield the same CDR3. The chain is built from TRBV4-1 and TRBJ1-5, with 8 positions matching TRBD1. J gave up 7 bases and V 0 bases, and 5 bases lay outside the gene matches. Germline lookup yields CDR1 MGHRA and CDR2 YSYEKL. This CDR3 has 15 residues. The CDR3 sequence: CASSQDTGGSQPQHF. In DNA, the CDR3 is TGCGCCAGCAGCCAAGATACAGGGGGGTCACAGCCCCAGCATTTT.

A note on this clone: This clone may be a read error of a much larger clone one base away. The chain carries TRBV9 and TRBJ2-5; D call uncertain. The CDR3 covers 15 residues. Per germline, CDR1 SGDLS and CDR2 YYNGEE. CDR3 loop: CSSSVVEDPPSELYF. CDR3 in DNA: TGTTCCAGCAGCGTAGTAGAGGACCCGCCCTCAGAACTGTACTTC.

This clone showed up many times. V gene TRBV7-6 combines with J gene TRBJ2-3; TRBD1 is a possible D gene (6 bases). Deletions cut 3 bases from V and 5 bases from J, with 12 bases between. The CDR3 has 14 residues. The germline V gene has CDR1 SGHVS and CDR2 FNYEAQ. For the CDR3, the DNA is TGTGCCAGCAGCTTTTACAGGGTGGGAGATACGCAGTATTTT. It specifies CASSFYRVGDTQYF.

This clone has at least ten counts. The rearrangement uses TRBV20-1 and TRBJ1-2; D not certain. The CDR3 is 13 amino acids. CDR1 is DFQATT, CDR2 SNEGSKA, per germline (reference sequence). V lost 2 bases and J 1 base, leaving 8 bases between the germline ends. The CDR3 coding sequence is TGCAGTGCTAGAAATCTCGTTAACTATGGCTACACCTTC. This codes for CSARNLVNYGYTF.

This clone was seen many times. The chain joins TRBV29-1 to TRBJ1-1; D ambiguous. Germline CDR1 is SQVTM and CDR2 is ANQGSEA. The CDR3 runs 10 residues. Trimming left V 2 bases short and J 10 bases short, with 8 bases between. Written as DNA, the CDR3 is TGCAGCGTTGAATCGGTGGGAGCTTTCTTT. As protein: CSVESVGAFF.

This clone has a count of ten or more. This chain links TRBV6-2 or TRBV6-3 with TRBJ1-5; D gene uncertain. V was clipped by 6 bases and J by 6 bases, with 15 bases between them. This CDR3 has 14 residues. Per the germline V gene, CDR1 is MNHEY and CDR2 is SVGEGT. The chain's CDR3 is CASSPSKISQPQHF. As DNA, the CDR3 is TGTGCCAGCAGCCCGAGTAAGATTTCTCAGCCCCAGCATTTT.

This clone was observed many times. The chain carries TRBV9 and TRBJ2-3, with 12 bases that match TRBD2. Trimming at V came to 1 base and at J to 11 bases, leaving 11 bases not matched to a gene. This CDR3 is built from 16 residues. Looked up from germline, CDR1 is SGDLS and CDR2 is YYNGEE. CDR3 sequence reads: CASSVTELAGGEGQYF. CDR3 sequence (DNA): TGTGCCAGCAGCGTAACCGAACTAGCGGGGGGCGAGGGGCAGTATTTT.